This TCR beta chain appears in the sequencing data of a study of blood T cells in healthy people across ages. Combining a sample-barcoded 5' primer with a J-beta primer mix, a second PCR ran for about 6 to 11 cycles. Every cDNA was tagged by a template-switch adaptor with 12 random nucleotides. TCRdb processed the 5' RACE reads anew with MiXCR; each CDR3 protein has one entry. The data hold roughly 1,300,000 distinct CDR3 sequences, with approximately 63% observed a single time. Of note for this clonotype: Antigen specificity is unknown.

General study points: Both higher diversity and more naive CD4+ cells marked long-lived donors when set against aged donors.

The CDR3 has 13 amino acids. V dropped 5 bases and J dropped 2 bases, with 13 bases sitting between them. Germline assignment: CDR1 DFQATT and CDR2 SNEGSKA (reference sequence). The J gene is TRBJ2-7, the V gene TRBV20-1; D is unclear. The sequencing input was blood. The source is a man between 18 and 35 years old in good health. Written as DNA, the CDR3 is TGCAGTGCTGCTGCCACTTCCACCTACGAGCAGTACTTC. Its protein is CSAAATSTYEQYF.